Given below is one T cell receptor beta chain in context. The CDR3 length is 17 residues. The V gene's germline CDR1 is LGHNA and CDR2 YNFKEQ. V dropped 0 bases and J dropped 4; count of bases not matched to a gene: 4. TCRdb re-analysed the RT-PCR reads in MiXCR, keeping a single row per CDR3 protein. Among approximately 720,000 distinct CDR3 sequences listed, 13% to 15% were seen once. This receptor was identified in a female donor in good health, serving as a healthy control. The chain couples TRBV4-2 to TRBJ2-5; 14 nucleotides line up with TRBD2. Sequenced sample: memory CD4+ T cells from blood. The CDR3 loop reads CASSQDGLAGGRETQYF. DNA of the CDR3: TGTGCCAGCAGCCAAGACGGACTAGCGGGAGGTCGAGAGACCCAGTACTTC.